This T cell receptor beta chain was sequenced for a study of CD8 T cell repertoires and HIV-1 epitope variants. CDR1 is SNHLY and CDR2 is FYNNEI in the germline V gene. Losses at the gene ends were 6 bases for V and 5 bases for J; bases not matched to a gene: 11. This CDR3 comprises 16 residues. Sequencing of TCR beta CDR3 used immunoSEQ survey depth. Method: immunoSEQ multiplex PCR; TCRdb's copy keeps in-frame clones and lacks some. The profile shows about 2,300 clones, under 75% of them singletons. Remarks on this clone: Its matching antigen is unknown.

This TCR came from a male donor with HIV. Input material: cultured CD8+ T cells derived from PBMCs. The rearrangement uses TRBV2 and TRBJ2-1; 9 nucleotides align to TRBD1. The CDR3 coding sequence is TGTGCCAGCAGAGAGCGGACAGGGGAGCCCCACAATGAGCAGTTCTTC. Translated, it gives CASRERTGEPHNEQFF. The whole variable domain, remainder taken from reference TRBV2 and TRBJ2-1, is EPEVTQTPSHQVTQMGQEVILRCVPISNHLYFYWYRQILGQKVEFLVSFYNNEISEKSEIFDDQFSVERPDGSNFTLKIRSTKLEDSAMYFCASRERTGEPHNEQFFGPGTRLTVL.